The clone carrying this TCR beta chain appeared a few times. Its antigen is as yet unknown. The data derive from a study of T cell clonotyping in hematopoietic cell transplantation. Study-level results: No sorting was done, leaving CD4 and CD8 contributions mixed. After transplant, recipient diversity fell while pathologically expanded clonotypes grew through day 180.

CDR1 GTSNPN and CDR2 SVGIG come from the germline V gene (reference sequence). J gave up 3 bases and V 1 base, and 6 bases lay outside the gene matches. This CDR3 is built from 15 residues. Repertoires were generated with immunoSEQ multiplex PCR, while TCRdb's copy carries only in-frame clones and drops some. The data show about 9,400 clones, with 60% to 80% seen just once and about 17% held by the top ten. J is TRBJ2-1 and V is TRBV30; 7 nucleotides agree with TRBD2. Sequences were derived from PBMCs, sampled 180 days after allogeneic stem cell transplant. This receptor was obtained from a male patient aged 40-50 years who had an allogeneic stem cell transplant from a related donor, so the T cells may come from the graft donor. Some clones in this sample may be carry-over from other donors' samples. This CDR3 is CAWSGSAGYYNEQFF. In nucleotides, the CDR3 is TGTGCCTGGAGTGGGTCAGCGGGATACTACAATGAGCAGTTCTTC. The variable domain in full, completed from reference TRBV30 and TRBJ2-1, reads SQTIHQWPATLVQPVGSPLSLECTVEGTSNPNLYWYRQAAGRGLQLLFYSVGIGQISSEVPQNLSASRPQDRQFILSSKKLLLSDSGFYLCAWSGSAGYYNEQFFGPGTRLTVL.